This TCR beta chain was retrieved from a study of blood T cells in healthy people across ages (dated by TCRdb to the mid-2010s). With regard to the full study: In model experiments, template switching captured roughly one uniquely barcoded TCR beta cDNA molecule for every two T cells. Four age groups were formed from the donors: young (average approximately 15 years), middle-aged (approximately 41), aged (approximately 60) and long-lived (about 80). The study analyzed two additional independent replicas of 1 million unique cDNA reads from the same blood draw for two donors, one aged 18 to 30 and one aged 80 or older. To track age-related changes in TCR beta repertoire diversity, the study relied on deep sequencing normalized with unique cDNA molecular identifiers.

Regarding this clonotype: No antigen is known for it. Base qualities are missing; no much larger clone stands one base away.

Trimming takes 3 bases from V and 4 bases from J, and the germline ends sit 12 bases apart. The cysteine opens and the phenylalanine closes a CDR3 of 14 amino acids. Only CDR3 DNA is held: 42 bases, read in frame from base 1. The germline V gene supplies CDR1 SGHRS and CDR2 YFSETQ. Here is what the overall study found, with its caveats: Estimates of total diversity based on one million sequenced T cells were considered lower bounds and underestimates. Bulk unsorted PBMC profiling prevented conclusive comparison of naive and antigen-experienced compartments. Because donor CMV infection status was unknown, age-related changes in expanded clonotypes were potentially confounded. Compared with the aged group, the long-lived group had more naive CD4+ T cells, fewer expanded clones and increased TCR diversity, a pattern suggesting age selection. Observed TCR beta diversity correlated strongly with the percentage of naive T cells measured by flow cytometry. Observed TCR beta diversity per million T cells fell roughly linearly with age, and a significant reduction was already apparent by age about 36.

The approximately 39 donors, aged about 6 to 100 years, were systemically healthy Caucasian individuals from Russia. Approximately 10 milliliters of peripheral blood were collected from each donor into EDTA-treated Vacutainer tubes. Ficoll-Paque density-gradient centrifugation was used to isolate PBMCs, with at least 6.5 million per sample. Total RNA was extracted from PBMCs with Trizol reagent, with at least 5.5 micrograms obtained per sample. Naive CD45RAhigh/CD27high T cell percentages were measured by flow cytometry on a PBMC aliquot from every donor. Library prep was done by 5' RACE. Sequencing instrument: Illumina HiSeq 2500. A second PCR of roughly 7 to 12 cycles was performed with a sample-barcoded 5' primer and a J-beta primer mix. A unique molecular identifier was introduced onto each TCR beta cDNA molecule by a template-switch 5' adaptor carrying 12 random nucleotides. At least 2.5 million CDR3-containing paired-end reads were obtained from each sample. First-strand cDNA synthesis was performed from all RNA using the Mint cDNA synthesis kit, with priming by a TRBC-specific oligonucleotide. All cDNA was treated with uracil-DNA glycosylase and then went through a first 18-cycle PCR with the universal primers M1SS and BC2_uni_R. Processing in the source paper ran as follows. For normalization, 1 million high-quality reads were randomly selected from each sample, with every read carrying a distinct molecular identifier. Instead of being binned into consensus sequences, reads that shared molecular identifiers were thrown out. CDR3 identification, clonotype clustering and error correction used MiTCR with a Q25 quality threshold and the strictest error-elimination algorithm. A nonparametric unseen species model using Euler transformation provided a lower-bound estimate of total TCR beta diversity. TCRdb reran the public reads through fastp at Q25 and MiXCR, keeping productive beta chains. Every CDR3 protein is listed once, alongside the most common genes and DNA of its rows. In this record, the V and J calls reflect TCRdb's handling and not the investigators' own analysis. This sample comprises more than 900,000 distinct CDR3 sequences, just under 30% of them detected only once. Roughly 10% of the sample rests with the top ten.

This sample also appeared in a second study, on T cells of mothers and their children. The second study's authors report: Donors were nine systemically healthy Caucasian individuals: three mothers and their six children. cDNA synthesis used all of the extracted RNA, with 1.5 ug of RNA in each 15 ul reaction. In the second PCR, the M1S primer added sample barcodes and 2-4 random nucleotides. More than 9.5 million TCR beta CDR3 reads were obtained from each mother, and approximately 3 million reads were obtained from each child. Thymic selection shapes the output of TCR recombination in a similar way in related and unrelated pairs, and inherited differences have a minor effect. Normalized repertoire overlap was always found to be slightly, but never significantly, higher in related mother-child pairs than in unrelated mother-child pairs. Persistent microchimeric T cell clones were not detected, at a sensitivity of around 95 clones per million clonotypes. Deep NGS was used in the study to compare the TCR beta repertoires of mothers and children and to look for features that separate related mother-child pairs from unrelated individuals. On average, the children were approximately 11 +/- 4 years old, while the mothers were 40 +/- 4 years old. After adapter ligation with NEBNext reagents, the libraries were sequenced on Illumina HiSeq 2000 with 100+100 nt paired-end reads. To prevent cross-contamination, the mother and child libraries were prepared one month apart and sequenced in separate runs. Between roughly 500,000 and 2,300,000 distinct TCR beta clonotypes were identified per donor. Naive TCR beta clonotypes were estimated from low-frequency clonotypes matched to each donor's FACS-determined naive share, without sorting.

The TCR sequence derives from a woman aged 40 to 50 in good health. The rearrangement combines TRBV5-1 with TRBJ2-3, with the D gene too uncertain to name. Sequencing used blood. The CDR3 sequence is CASSWATAADTQYF. The nucleotide sequence is TGCGCCAGCAGCTGGGCCACTGCCGCAGATACGCAGTATTTT.